This T cell receptor beta chain was identified during a study of shared clonotypes between healthy human individuals. About the study: Researchers drew samples from two women and a few men aged 18 to 49.

Remarks on this clone: What it binds is unknown. The junction departs from germline at one end; a sequencing error may be responsible.

Findings and limits, study-wide: Clonotypes which were not shared had lower generation probabilities than clonotypes that all four donors shared.

The length of the CDR3 is 14 residues. The germline V gene encodes CDR1 SNHLY and CDR2 FYNNEI. Per sorted-subset replicate PCR, input was approximately 0.2 ug DNA, representing around 29,000 T cell genomes. Measured with immunoSEQ multiplex PCR; TCRdb has only the in-frame clones, and not every one. The data contain approximately 320,000 clones, roughly 84% of them singletons. The receptor's source is a man younger than 35 in good health. This rearrangement joins TRBV2 to TRBJ2-1; no clear D. The sequenced material came from memory CD8+ T cells sorted from blood. Specified subset: CD45RO+ cells pooled with CCR7-negative TemRA cells. The DNA for the CDR3 is TGTGCCAGCAGTGAAGATCTGGCGGCTCCAAGGGCAGTCTTC. This sequence encodes CASSEDLAAPRAVF.